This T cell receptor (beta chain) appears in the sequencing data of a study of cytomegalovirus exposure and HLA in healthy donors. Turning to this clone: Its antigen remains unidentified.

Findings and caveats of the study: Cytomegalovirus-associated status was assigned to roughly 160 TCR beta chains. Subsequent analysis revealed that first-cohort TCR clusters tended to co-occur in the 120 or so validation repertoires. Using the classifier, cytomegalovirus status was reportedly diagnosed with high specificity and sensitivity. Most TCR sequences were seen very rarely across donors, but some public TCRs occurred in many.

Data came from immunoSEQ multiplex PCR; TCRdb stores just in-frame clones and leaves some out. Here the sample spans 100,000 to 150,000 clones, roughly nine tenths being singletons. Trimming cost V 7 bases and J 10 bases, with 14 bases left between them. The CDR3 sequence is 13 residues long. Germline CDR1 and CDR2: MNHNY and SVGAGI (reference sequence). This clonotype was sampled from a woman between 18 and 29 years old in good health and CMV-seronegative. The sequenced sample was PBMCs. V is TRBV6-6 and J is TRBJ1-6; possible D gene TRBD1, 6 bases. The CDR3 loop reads CASTQGWNSPLHF. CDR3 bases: TGTGCCAGCACACAGGGTTGGAACTCACCCCTCCACTTT.